This section outlines one T cell receptor beta chain sequence together with its context. In the same sample, other DNA sequences code for this CDR3. This specimen belongs to a study of shared clonotypes between healthy human individuals. Study as a whole: Samples came from a couple of female and three male donors aged 18 to 49.

Every subset had its genomic DNA shared out evenly among several immunoSEQ plates. TCRdb keeps only in-frame clones here, not all; method: immunoSEQ multiplex PCR. The data show 2 million to 2.5 million clones, 95% seen once. This CDR3 has 15 residues. V shed 0 bases and J 3 bases; nucleotides not matched to a gene: 4. Germline V gene lookup returns CDR1 KGHSH and CDR2 LQKENI. V gene TRBV18 combines with J gene TRBJ2-7; 8 nucleotides agree with TRBD2. The clonotype was recovered from a man younger than 35 in good health. The sample was naive CD4+ T cells sorted from blood. Subset noted: CD45RA+ positively selected. CDR3 protein: CASSPPGLGSYEQYF. Written as DNA, the CDR3 is TGTGCCAGCTCACCACCGGGACTAGGTAGCTACGAGCAGTACTTC.